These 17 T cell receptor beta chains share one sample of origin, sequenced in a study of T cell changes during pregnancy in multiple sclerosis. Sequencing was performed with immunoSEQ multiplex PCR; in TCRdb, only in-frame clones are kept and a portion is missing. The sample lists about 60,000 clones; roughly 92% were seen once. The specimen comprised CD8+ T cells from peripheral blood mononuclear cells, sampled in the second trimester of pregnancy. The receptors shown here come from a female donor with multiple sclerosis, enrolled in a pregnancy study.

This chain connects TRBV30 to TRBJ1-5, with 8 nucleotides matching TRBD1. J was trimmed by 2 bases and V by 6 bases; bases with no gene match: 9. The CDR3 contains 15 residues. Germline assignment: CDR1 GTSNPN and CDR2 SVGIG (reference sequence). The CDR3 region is CACRPGGWGNQPQHF. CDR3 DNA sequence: TGTGCCTGCAGACCAGGGGGCTGGGGCAATCAGCCCCAGCATTTT.

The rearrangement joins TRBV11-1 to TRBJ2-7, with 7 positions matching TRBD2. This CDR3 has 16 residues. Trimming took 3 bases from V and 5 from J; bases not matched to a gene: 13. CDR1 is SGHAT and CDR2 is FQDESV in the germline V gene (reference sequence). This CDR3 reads CASSLRLAGAFNEQYF. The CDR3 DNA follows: TGTGCCAGCAGCTTGAGGTTGGCGGGAGCTTTTAACGAGCAGTACTTC.

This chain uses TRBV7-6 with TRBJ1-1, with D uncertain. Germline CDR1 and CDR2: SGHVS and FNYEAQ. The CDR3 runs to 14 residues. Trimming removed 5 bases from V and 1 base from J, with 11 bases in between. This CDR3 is CASSVEGSNTEAFF. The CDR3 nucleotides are TGTGCCAGCAGCGTGGAGGGATCGAACACTGAAGCTTTCTTT. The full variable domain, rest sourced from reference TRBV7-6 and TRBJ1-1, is GAGVSQSPRYKVTKRGQDVALRCDPISGHVSLYWYRQALGQGPEFLTYFNYEAQQDKSGLPNDRFSAERPEGSISTLTIQRTEQRDSAMYRCASSVEGSNTEAFFGQGTRLTVV.

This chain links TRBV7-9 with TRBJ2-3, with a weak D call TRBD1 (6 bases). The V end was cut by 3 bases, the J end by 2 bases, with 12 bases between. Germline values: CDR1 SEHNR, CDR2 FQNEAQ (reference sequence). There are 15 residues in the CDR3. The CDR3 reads CASSLYPGHTDTQYF. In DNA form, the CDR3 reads TGTGCCAGCAGCTTGTATCCGGGACACACAGATACGCAGTATTTT.

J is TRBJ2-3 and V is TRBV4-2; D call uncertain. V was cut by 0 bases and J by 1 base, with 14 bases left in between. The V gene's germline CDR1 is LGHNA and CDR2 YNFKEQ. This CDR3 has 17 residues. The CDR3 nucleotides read TGTGCCAGCAGCCAAGAAGTGGTCGCAACTCGCACAGATACGCAGTATTTT. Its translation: CASSQEVVATRTDTQYF.

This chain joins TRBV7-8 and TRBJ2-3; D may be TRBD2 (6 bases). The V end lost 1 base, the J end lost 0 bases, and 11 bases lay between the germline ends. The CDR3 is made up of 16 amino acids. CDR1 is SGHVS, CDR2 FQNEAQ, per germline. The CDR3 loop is CASSLGGTASTDTQYF. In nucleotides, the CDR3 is TGTGCCAGCAGCTTAGGCGGGACTGCTAGCACAGATACGCAGTATTTT.

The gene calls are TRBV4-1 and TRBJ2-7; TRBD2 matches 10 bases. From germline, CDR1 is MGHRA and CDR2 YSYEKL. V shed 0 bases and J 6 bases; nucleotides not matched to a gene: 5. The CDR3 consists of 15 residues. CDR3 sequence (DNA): TGCGCCAGCAGCCAAGATAAGCGGGAGGGTTTCGAGCAGTACTTC. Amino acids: CASSQDKREGFEQYF.

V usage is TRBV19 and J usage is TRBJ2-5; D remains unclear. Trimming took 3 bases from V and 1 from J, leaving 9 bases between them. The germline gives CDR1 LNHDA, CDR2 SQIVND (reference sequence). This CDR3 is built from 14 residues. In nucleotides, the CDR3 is TGTGCCAGTAGTATCCCAGGCACCCAAGAGACCCAGTACTTC. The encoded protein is CASSIPGTQETQYF.

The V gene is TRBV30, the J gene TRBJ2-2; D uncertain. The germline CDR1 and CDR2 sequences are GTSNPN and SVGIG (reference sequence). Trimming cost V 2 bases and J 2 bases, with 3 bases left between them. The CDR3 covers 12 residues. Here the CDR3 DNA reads TGTGCCTGGAGTCCAAACACCGGGGAGCTGTTTTTT. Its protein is CAWSPNTGELFF. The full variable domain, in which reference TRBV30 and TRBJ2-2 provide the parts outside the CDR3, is SQTIHQWPATLVQPVGSPLSLECTVEGTSNPNLYWYRQAAGRGLQLLFYSVGIGQISSEVPQNLSASRPQDRQFILSSKKLLLSDSGFYLCAWSPNTGELFFGEGSRLTVL.

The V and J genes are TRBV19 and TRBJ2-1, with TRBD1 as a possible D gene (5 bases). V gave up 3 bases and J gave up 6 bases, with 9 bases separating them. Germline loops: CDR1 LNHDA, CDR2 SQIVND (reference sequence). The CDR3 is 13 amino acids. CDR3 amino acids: CASSMVQGNEQFF. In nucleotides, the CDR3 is TGTGCCAGTAGTATGGTCCAGGGCAATGAGCAGTTCTTC.

CDR3 sequence: CASSLGPAGELFF. Here the CDR3 DNA reads TGTGCCAGCAGCTTAGGGCCCGCCGGGGAGCTGTTTTTT. The V call is TRBV7-2, the J call TRBJ2-2; D is unclear. Germline V gene data show CDR1 as SGHTA and CDR2 as FQGNSA. The CDR3 runs to 13 residues. Trimming took off 1 base at V and 6 bases at J, with 6 bases between the two ends.

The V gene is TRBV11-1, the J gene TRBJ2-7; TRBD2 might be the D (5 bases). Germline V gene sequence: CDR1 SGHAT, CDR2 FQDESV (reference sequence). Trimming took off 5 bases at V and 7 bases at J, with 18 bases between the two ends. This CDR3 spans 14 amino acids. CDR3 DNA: TGTGCCAGCAGCCTCGACGGGATAGTCGGAGAGCAGTACTTC. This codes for CASSLDGIVGEQYF.

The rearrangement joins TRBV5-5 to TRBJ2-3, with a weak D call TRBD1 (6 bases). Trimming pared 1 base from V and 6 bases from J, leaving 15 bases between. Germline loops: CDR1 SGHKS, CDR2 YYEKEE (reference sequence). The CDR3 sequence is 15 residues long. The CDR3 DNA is TGTGCCAGCAGCTTGAGGTTGATGGGGGCGGATACGCAGTATTTT. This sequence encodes CASSLRLMGADTQYF.

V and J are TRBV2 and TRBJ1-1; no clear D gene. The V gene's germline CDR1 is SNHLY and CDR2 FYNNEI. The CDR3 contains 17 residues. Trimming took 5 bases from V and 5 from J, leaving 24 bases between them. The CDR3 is CASSLIGLGKVWTEAFF. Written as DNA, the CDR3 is TGTGCCAGCAGTCTGATTGGTCTCGGGAAGGTTTGGACTGAAGCTTTCTTT.

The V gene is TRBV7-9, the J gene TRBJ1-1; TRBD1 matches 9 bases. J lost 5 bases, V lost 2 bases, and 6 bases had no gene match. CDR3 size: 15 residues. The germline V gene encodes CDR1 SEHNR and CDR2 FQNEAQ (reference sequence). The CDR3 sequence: CASSLTYRGRTEAFF. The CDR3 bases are TGTGCCAGCAGCTTAACCTACAGGGGGCGGACTGAAGCTTTCTTT.

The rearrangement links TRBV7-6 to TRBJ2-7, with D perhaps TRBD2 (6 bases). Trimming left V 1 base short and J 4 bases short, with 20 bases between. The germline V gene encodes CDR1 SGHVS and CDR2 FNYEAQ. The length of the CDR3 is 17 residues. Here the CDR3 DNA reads TGTGCCAGCAGCTTAGGTCTTCCGGGAGAGGGCATGTACGAGCAGTACTTC. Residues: CASSLGLPGEGMYEQYF.

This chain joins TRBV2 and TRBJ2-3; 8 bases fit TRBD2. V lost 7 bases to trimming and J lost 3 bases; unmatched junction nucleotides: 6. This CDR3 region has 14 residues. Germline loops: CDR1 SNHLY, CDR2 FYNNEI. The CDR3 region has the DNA TGTGCCAGCACCCTGGCTAGCGGGACAGATACGCAGTATTTT. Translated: CASTLASGTDTQYF.